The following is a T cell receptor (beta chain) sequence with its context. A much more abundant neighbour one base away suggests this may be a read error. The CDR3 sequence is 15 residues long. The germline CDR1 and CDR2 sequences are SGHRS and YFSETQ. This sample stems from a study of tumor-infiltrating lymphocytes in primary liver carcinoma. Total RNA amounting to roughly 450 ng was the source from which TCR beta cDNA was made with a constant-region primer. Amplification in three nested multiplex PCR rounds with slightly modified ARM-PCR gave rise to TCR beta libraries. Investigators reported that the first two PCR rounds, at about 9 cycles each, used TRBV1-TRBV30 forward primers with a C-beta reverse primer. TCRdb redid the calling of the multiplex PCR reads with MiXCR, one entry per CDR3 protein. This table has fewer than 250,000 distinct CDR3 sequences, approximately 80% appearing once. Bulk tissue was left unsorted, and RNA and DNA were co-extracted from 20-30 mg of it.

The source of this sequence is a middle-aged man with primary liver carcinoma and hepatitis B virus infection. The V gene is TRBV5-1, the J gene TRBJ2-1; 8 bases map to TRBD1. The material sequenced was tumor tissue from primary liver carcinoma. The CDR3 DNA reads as TGCGCCAGCAGCTCTCAGGGGGCAGCCTACAATGAGCAGATCTTC. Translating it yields CASSSQGAAYNEQIF.